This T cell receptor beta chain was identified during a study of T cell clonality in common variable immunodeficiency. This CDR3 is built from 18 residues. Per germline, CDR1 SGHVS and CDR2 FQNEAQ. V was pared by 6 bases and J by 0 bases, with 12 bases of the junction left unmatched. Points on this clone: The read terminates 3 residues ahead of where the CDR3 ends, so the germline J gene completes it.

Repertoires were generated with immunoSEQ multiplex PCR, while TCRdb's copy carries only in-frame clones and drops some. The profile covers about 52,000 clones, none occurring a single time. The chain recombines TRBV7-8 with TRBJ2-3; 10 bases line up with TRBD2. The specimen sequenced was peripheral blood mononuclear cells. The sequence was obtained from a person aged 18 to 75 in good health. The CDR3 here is CASSPYSGGPLSTDTQYF. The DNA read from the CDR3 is TGTGCCAGCAGTCCTTATAGCGGGGGGCCCTTAAGCACAGATACG.